The 20 T cell receptor beta chains in this list originate from one sample, sequenced in a study of cytotoxic CD8 clonotypes in ibrutinib-treated CLL (dated by TCRdb to about 2021). The time point label for this specimen denotes: around 2 years on ibrutinib. Receptors were amplified or captured by the immunoSEQ multiplex PCR assay. This immuneACCESS table, as held by TCRdb, lists in-frame sequences with V and J called but not all clones. Of the missing ones, under half trace to an unresolved V gene in checked studies; the others have no known cause. For this sample there are about 50,000 clones; about three fifths appear just once. The ten largest clones add up to around 30% of the sample. Specimen: PBMCs, collected after 24 months of ibrutinib treatment. Source of these receptors: a human donor with chronic lymphocytic leukemia.

V gene TRBV5-1 combines with J gene TRBJ1-2; TRBD1 is a possible D gene (5 bases). The CDR3 is 16 amino acids. V was shortened by 4 bases and J by 3 bases, with 19 bases between the two germline ends. Germline V gene lookup returns CDR1 SGHRS and CDR2 YFSETQ. The chain's CDR3 is CASSHRPGPADYGYTF. DNA for the CDR3: TGCGCCAGCAGCCATCGTCCAGGGCCGGCGGACTATGGCTACACCTTC.

This clone was picked up a small number of times. The rearrangement links TRBV28 to TRBJ2-3; the match to TRBD2 covers 8 bases. V lost 4 bases to trimming and J lost 4 bases; unmatched junction nucleotides: 7. Germline CDR1 and CDR2: MDHEN and SYDVKM. The CDR3 loop spans 15 amino acids. The CDR3 sequence: CASSSQVGGADTQYF. In nucleotides, the CDR3 is TGTGCCAGCAGTTCCCAGGTCGGGGGGGCAGATACGCAGTATTTT.

This clone occurred a few times. V is TRBV11-2 and J is TRBJ2-3; 7 bases are a match to TRBD2. The CDR3 length is 15 residues. The J segment lost 5 bases and the V segment lost 5 bases, leaving 10 bases of the junction unmatched. The germline V gene has CDR1 SGHAT and CDR2 FQNNGV. Here the CDR3 DNA reads TGTGCCAGCAGCGCCGGGTGGACTAGAGGAGATACGCAGTATTTT. This encodes CASSAGWTRGDTQYF. The whole variable domain, remainder taken from reference TRBV11-2 and TRBJ2-3, is EAGVAQSPRYKIIEKRQSVAFWCNPISGHATLYWYQQILGQGPKLLIQFQNNGVVDDSQLPKDRFSAERLKGVDSTLKIQPAKLEDSAVYLCASSAGWTRGDTQYFGPGTRLTVL.

Only one count was recorded for this clone. The sample has other DNA sequences that encode this CDR3 too. The rearrangement joins TRBV5-1 to TRBJ2-7; 8 bases are shared with TRBD2. CDR3 length: 14 residues. The J segment lost 2 bases and the V segment lost 1 base, leaving 2 bases of the junction unmatched. CDR1 and CDR2 from the germline V gene are SGHRS and YFSETQ. CDR3 protein: CASSLTSGAYEQYF. As DNA, the CDR3 is TGCGCCAGCAGCTTGACTAGCGGCGCCTACGAGCAGTACTTC. Complete variable domain (other parts from reference TRBV5-1 and TRBJ2-7): KAGVTQTPRYLIKTRGQQVTLSCSPISGHRSVSWYQQTPGQGLQFLFEYFSETQRNKGNFPGRFSGRQFSNSRSEMNVSTLELGDSALYLCASSLTSGAYEQYFGPGTRLTVT.

V is TRBV19 and J is TRBJ2-1; TRBD2 agrees at 11 bases. CDR3 length equals 15 residues. Losses at the gene ends were 4 bases for V and 4 bases for J; bases not matched to a gene: 3. Germline CDR1 is LNHDA and CDR2 is SQIVND (reference sequence). Here the CDR3 DNA reads TGTGCCAGTAGTACTAGCGGGGGGCTTTACAATGAGCAGTTCTTC. This sequence encodes CASSTSGGLYNEQFF.

The gene calls are TRBV29-1 and TRBJ2-7; the D gene is possibly TRBD2 (5 bases). The CDR3 is 12 residues long. Per germline, CDR1 SQVTM and CDR2 ANQGSEA. Trimming pared 3 bases from V and 6 bases from J, leaving 12 bases between. DNA for the CDR3: TGCAGCGTTGATTTATCGGGGTCCGAGCAGTACTTC. This sequence encodes CSVDLSGSEQYF.

This clone occurred a few times. The chain links TRBV14 to TRBJ2-5; D remains ambiguous. Germline V gene lookup returns CDR1 SGHDN and CDR2 FVKESK. Trimming stripped 4 bases from V and 1 base from J, with 10 bases between. CDR3 length: 14 residues. The CDR3 loop reads CASSLRLSQETQYF. The CDR3 coding sequence is TGTGCCAGCAGCCTCCGGTTGAGCCAAGAGACCCAGTACTTC.

This clone was observed a few times. This chain links TRBV5-6 with TRBJ1-2, with D perhaps TRBD1 (5 bases). This CDR3 contains 17 residues. The V gene lost 7 bases and the J gene lost 3 bases, with 25 bases spanning the gap. Per germline, CDR1 SGHDT and CDR2 YYEEEE. In DNA form, the CDR3 reads TGTGCCAGCCACCTAATGGGGCTCCGGAGTAGGGACTATGGCTACACCTTC. Encoded protein: CASHLMGLRSRDYGYTF. Full variable domain (missing parts from reference TRBV5-6 and TRBJ1-2): DAGVTQSPTHLIKTRGQQVTLRCSPKSGHDTVSWYQQALGQGPQFIFQYYEEEERQRGNFPDRFSGHQFPNYSSELNVNALLLGDSALYLCASHLMGLRSRDYGYTFGSGTRLTVV.

The J gene is TRBJ2-5, the V gene TRBV5-1; D gene ambiguous. Germline CDR1 SGHRS, CDR2 YFSETQ. CDR3 length: 14 residues. V lost 0 bases and J 5 bases, leaving 11 bases between the germline ends. The CDR3 loop reads CASSLESTGETQYF. The CDR3 DNA is TGCGCCAGCAGCTTGGAAAGTACTGGGGAGACCCAGTACTTC.

This chain connects TRBV19 to TRBJ1-4; maybe TRBD1 (6 bases). The germline V gene has CDR1 LNHDA and CDR2 SQIVND (reference sequence). The CDR3 is made up of 15 amino acids. The V and J ends lost 6 bases and 7 bases respectively, with 18 bases between them. CDR3 amino acids: CASSRDTPGGEKLFF. The CDR3 DNA follows: TGTGCCAGTAGCCGGGACACACCAGGCGGTGAAAAACTGTTTTTT.

The rearrangement links TRBV4-1 to TRBJ1-5; 7 bases are shared with TRBD1. The CDR3 is made up of 15 amino acids. CDR1 is MGHRA and CDR2 is YSYEKL in the germline V gene. J lost 7 bases, V lost 3 bases, and 9 bases had no gene match. The CDR3 is CASSHIDRVDQPQHF. In DNA, the CDR3 is TGCGCCAGCAGCCACATCGACAGGGTTGACCAGCCCCAGCATTTT.

The chain couples TRBV6-1 to TRBJ1-1; D gene ambiguous. The CDR3 contains 15 residues. V was trimmed by 2 bases and J by 5 bases, leaving 15 bases between them. Germline-derived CDR1 and CDR2 are MNHNS and SASEGT. DNA of the CDR3: TGTGCCAGCAGTGAAATGATGACGGCGAGGACTGAAGCTTTCTTT. Its translation: CASSEMMTARTEAFF.

The chain has TRBV19 and TRBJ1-3, with D perhaps matching TRBD1 (5 bases). The germline V gene encodes CDR1 LNHDA and CDR2 SQIVND (reference sequence). V was clipped by 7 bases and J by 4 bases, with 11 bases between them. The CDR3 is 13 residues long. The CDR3, as DNA: TGTGCCAGTACTGGGGGGTTAGGAAACACCATATATTTT. Translation gives CASTGGLGNTIYF.

V is TRBV18 and J is TRBJ2-7, with D hard to call. CDR1 KGHSH and CDR2 LQKENI come from the germline V gene. This CDR3 has 14 residues. V was pared by 2 bases and J by 4 bases, with 12 bases between. The CDR3, as DNA: TGTGCCAGCTCACCAGCCCCAAAACTATACGAGCAGTACTTC. Protein: CASSPAPKLYEQYF.

This clone was observed a handful of times. V gene TRBV5-4 combines with J gene TRBJ2-3; tentative D call: TRBD2 (6 bases). The ends were cut back, 0 bases at V and 4 bases at J, with 6 bases in the middle. The CDR3 has 13 residues. Per the germline V gene, CDR1 is SGHNT and CDR2 is YYREEE (reference sequence). In DNA form, the CDR3 reads TGTGCCAGCAGCTTGGGACTAGCAGATACGCAGTATTTT. This encodes CASSLGLADTQYF.

The chain recombines TRBV11-2 with TRBJ2-1, with 8 bases lining up with TRBD2. The CDR3 is 16 residues long. Per germline, CDR1 SGHAT and CDR2 FQNNGV. Losses at the gene ends were 4 bases for V and 0 bases for J; bases not matched to a gene: 5. The CDR3 bases are TGTGCCAGCAGCTCCTTGCGGGGGGCCTCCTACAATGAGCAGTTCTTC. As protein: CASSSLRGASYNEQFF.

This clone has a handful of counts. The chain recombines TRBV19 with TRBJ1-2; 8 nucleotides match TRBD1. CDR1 and CDR2 (germline): LNHDA, SQIVND (reference sequence). With V trimmed by 4 bases and J by 11 bases, 9 bases remained unmatched. This CDR3 has 13 amino acids. Here the CDR3 DNA reads TGTGCCAGTAGTACCTGGGACAGGAGAGAGTACACCTTC. It translates to CASSTWDRREYTF. Combining the CDR3 with reference TRBV19 and TRBJ1-2 gives the whole variable domain DGGITQSPKYLFRKEGQNVTLSCEQNLNHDAMYWYRQDPGQGLRLIYYSQIVNDFQKGDIAEGYSVSREKKESFPLTVTSAQKNPTAFYLCASSTWDRREYTFGSGTRLTVV.

V usage is TRBV6-1 and J usage is TRBJ2-7; perhaps TRBD1 as D (5 bases). Germline assignment: CDR1 MNHNS and CDR2 SASEGT. V lost 3 bases, J lost 7 bases, and 10 bases lay in between. This CDR3 comprises 12 residues. The CDR3: CASSEAGKEQYF. CDR3 DNA sequence: TGTGCCAGCAGTGAGGCAGGGAAAGAGCAGTACTTC.

The rearrangement joins TRBV5-1 to TRBJ1-1, with D possibly being TRBD1 (6 bases). Germline V lookup: CDR1 SGHRS, CDR2 YFSETQ. V gave up 4 bases and J gave up 1 base, with 11 bases separating them. The CDR3 sequence is 14 residues long. The CDR3 DNA is TGCGCCAGCAGCATACAGGGAGAGAACACTGAAGCTTTCTTT. Protein: CASSIQGENTEAFF.

The genes are TRBV19 and TRBJ2-7; 9 bases are shared with TRBD1. The CDR3 sequence is 14 residues long. The J segment lost 3 bases and the V segment lost 8 bases, leaving 8 bases of the junction unmatched. Germline lookup yields CDR1 LNHDA and CDR2 SQIVND (reference sequence). The CDR3 spells CASQTGTGSYEQYF. CDR3 DNA sequence: TGTGCCAGTCAGACCGGGACAGGGAGCTACGAGCAGTACTTC.